This note documents a single T cell receptor (beta chain) sequence. Its target is unknown. These data belong to a study of Tregs in tolerant kidney transplant recipients. Study observations and caveats: Findings come from small patient numbers and require larger validation. Expanding Tregs on activated donor B cells appeared to best identify donor-specific TCRbeta clones. Biological reproducibility was not directly addressed, but technical replication error appeared minimal.

Sequencing used immunoSEQ multiplex PCR; TCRdb keeps in-frame clones, though not all of them. The table lists under 300,000 clones, roughly four fifths of them singletons. CD4+CD25+CD127- Tregs, CD4+CD25- non-Tregs, CD4 and CD8 cells were sorted. The CDR3 spans 14 residues. CDR1 SNHLY and CDR2 FYNNEI come from the germline V gene. V lost 4 bases to trimming and J lost 3 bases; unmatched junction nucleotides: 3. This sequence originates from a human donor in good health. The sample consisted of CD4+ T cells from blood. This chain joins TRBV2 and TRBJ1-5, with TRBD1 identical over 7 bases. DNA for the CDR3: TGTGCCAGCAGTGGGGGACAGCTCAATCAGCCCCAGCATTTT. It codes for CASSGGQLNQPQHF.